These 25 T cell receptor beta chains came from one sample sequenced in a study of blood T cell repertoires in COVID-19. Clones were read by immunoSEQ multiplex PCR, and TCRdb kept only the in-frame ones, dropping some. Of over 120,000 clones listed, over 75% are singletons. Sequencing used peripheral blood. All receptors derive from a human donor in a cohort sampled during active COVID-19.

The chain recombines TRBV15 with TRBJ1-3; TRBD1 might be the D (6 bases). V was shortened by 3 bases and J by 2 bases, with 14 bases between the two germline ends. This CDR3 is 16 amino acids long. Per the germline V gene, CDR1 is LNHNV and CDR2 is YYDKDF (reference sequence). This CDR3 reads CATSRHRENTGNTIYF. CDR3 bases: TGTGCCACCAGCAGGCACAGGGAGAATACTGGAAACACCATATATTTT. Filled out from reference TRBV15 and TRBJ1-3, the complete variable domain reads DAMVIQNPRYQVTQFGKPVTLSCSQTLNHNVMYWYQQKSSQAPKLLFHYYDKDFNNEADTPDNFQSRRPNTSFCFLDIRSPGLGDTAMYLCATSRHRENTGNTIYFGEGSWLTVV.

This chain links TRBV27 with TRBJ2-3, with 8 bases fitting TRBD2. CDR1 and CDR2 (germline): MNHEY, SMNVEV (reference sequence). The CDR3 loop spans 15 amino acids. The V segment lost 5 bases and the J segment 0 bases; nucleotides outside the gene matches: 4. CDR3 sequence reads: CASSISGTSTDTQYF. CDR3 nucleotide sequence: TGTGCCAGCAGTATTAGCGGGACTAGCACAGATACGCAGTATTTT.

The genes are TRBV5-1 and TRBJ2-6; a possible D gene is TRBD1 (6 bases). Germline V gives CDR1 SGHRS, CDR2 YFSETQ. V was shortened by 6 bases and J by 0 bases, with 13 bases between the two germline ends. CDR3 length: 16 residues. The CDR3 coding sequence is TGCGCCAGCACCCCGGGACAAGTCTCTGGGGCCAACGTCCTGACTTTC. It encodes CASTPGQVSGANVLTF.

The chain recombines TRBV10-3 with TRBJ2-5; 12 bases align to TRBD2. CDR1 is ENHRY and CDR2 is SYGVKD in the germline V gene. Trimming cost V 2 bases and J 3 bases; bases outside gene matches: 4. The CDR3 is 16 residues long. The CDR3 region has the DNA TGTGCCATCAGTGAGCCCCGACTAGCGGGGGAAGAGACCCAGTACTTC. Translated, it gives CAISEPRLAGEETQYF.

The rearrangement uses TRBV9 and TRBJ1-5; D call uncertain. The CDR3 is 14 residues long. Germline values: CDR1 SGDLS, CDR2 YYNGEE. V was cut by 0 bases and J by 6 bases, with 10 bases left in between. The CDR3, as DNA: TGTGCCAGCAGCGTAGGTGGGGAGGGTCAGCCCCAGCATTTT. Translation: CASSVGGEGQPQHF. The complete variable domain, with remaining parts taken from reference TRBV9 and TRBJ1-5, reads DSGVTQTPKHLITATGQRVTLRCSPRSGDLSVYWYQQSLDQGLQFLIQYYNGEERAKGNILERFSAQQFPDLHSELNLSSLELGDSALYFCASSVGGEGQPQHFGDGTRLSIL.

V usage is TRBV4-3 and J usage is TRBJ2-5, with 11 bases aligning to TRBD2. Losses at the gene ends were 4 bases for V and 4 bases for J; bases not matched to a gene: 11. Looked up from germline, CDR1 is LGHNA and CDR2 is YSLEER. The CDR3 sequence is 17 residues long. CDR3: CASSPTGLAGGAETQYF. CDR3 nucleotides: TGCGCCAGCAGCCCAACGGGTCTAGCGGGAGGAGCAGAGACCCAGTACTTC.

This sequence joins TRBV7-8 and TRBJ2-1, with TRBD2 as a possible D gene (5 bases). CDR1 is SGHVS, CDR2 FQNEAQ, per germline. The CDR3 has 15 amino acids. The V end lost 3 bases, the J end lost 4 bases, and 13 bases lay between the germline ends. The CDR3 DNA is TGTGCCAGCAGCTTGAGGGAGACCCTGTACAATGAGCAGTTCTTC. Translated, it gives CASSLRETLYNEQFF.

This chain links TRBV3-1 (or the pseudogene TRBV3-2) with TRBJ1-4; D remains ambiguous. Trimming stripped 3 bases from V and 0 bases from J, with 5 bases between. The CDR3 has 14 amino acids. Per germline, CDR1 LGHDT and CDR2 YNNKEL (reference sequence). CDR3 in DNA: TGTGCCAGCAGCCACACTACAACTAATGAAAAACTGTTTTTT. Its protein is CASSHTTTNEKLFF.

V is TRBV18 and J is TRBJ1-3; no definite D call. With 0 bases removed from V and 4 bases from J, the gap between germline ends came to 10 bases. From germline, CDR1 is KGHSH and CDR2 LQKENI. The CDR3 length is 15 residues. CDR3 region: CASSPPAGGGNTIYF. The CDR3 DNA follows: TGTGCCAGCTCACCACCAGCGGGAGGCGGAAACACCATATATTTT.

The chain combines TRBV11-3 with TRBJ2-5; TRBD2 agrees at 8 bases. CDR1 SGHNT and CDR2 YENEEA come from the germline V gene. This CDR3 spans 16 amino acids. Trimming took 5 bases from V and 7 from J; bases not matched to a gene: 15. The DNA for the CDR3 is TGTGCCAGCAGCCCGCCTGATTCGGGGGCGGGGGGGACCCAGTACTTC. Protein sequence: CASSPPDSGAGGTQYF.

The chain combines TRBV6-6 with TRBJ1-2; 7 positions agree with TRBD1. V lost 6 bases, J lost 3 bases, and 7 bases stayed unmatched. The CDR3 consists of 14 residues. Germline loops: CDR1 MNHNY, CDR2 SVGAGI (reference sequence). The CDR3 here is CASSQDRPHYGYTF. CDR3 coding DNA: TGTGCCAGCAGCCAGGACAGGCCCCACTATGGCTACACCTTC.

V usage is TRBV29-1 and J usage is TRBJ2-3; D may be TRBD1 (6 bases). Trimming removed 5 bases from V and 9 bases from J, with 12 bases in between. The CDR3 extends over 11 amino acids. The germline CDR1 and CDR2 sequences are SQVTM and ANQGSEA. Here the CDR3 reads CSVSGTSTQYF. In nucleotides, the CDR3 is TGCAGCGTTTCGGGGACAAGCACGCAGTATTTT.

This clone was found once. Other nucleotide sequences in the sample specify the same CDR3. This chain uses TRBV5-1 with TRBJ2-7; a possible D gene is TRBD1 (6 bases). Germline V gene data show CDR1 as SGHRS and CDR2 as YFSETQ. This CDR3 spans 14 amino acids. V was pared by 1 base and J by 2 bases, with 10 bases between. In DNA, the CDR3 is TGCGCCAGCAGCTTGTTGGCAGGGGCCTACGAGCAGTACTTC. Translated: CASSLLAGAYEQYF.

This sequence joins TRBV5-1 and TRBJ2-1, with 7 bases that match TRBD2. The length of the CDR3 is 15 residues. CDR1 is SGHRS and CDR2 is YFSETQ in the germline V gene. The V gene end was trimmed by 1 base and the J gene end by 0 bases; junction bases not matched to a gene: 1. CDR3 sequence reads: CASSLPGGSYNEQFF. For the CDR3, the DNA is TGCGCCAGCAGCTTGCCGGGGGGCTCCTACAATGAGCAGTTCTTC.

V usage is TRBV12-3 or TRBV12-4 and J usage is TRBJ1-4, with a tentative D call TRBD1 (5 bases). With 6 bases removed from V and 3 bases from J, the gap between germline ends came to 8 bases. The CDR3 covers 13 residues. CDR3: CASSSGANEKLFF. The CDR3 DNA reads TGTGCCAGCAGCTCGGGGGCTAATGAAAAACTGTTTTTT.

This clone was detected only a few times. The genes are TRBV19 and TRBJ1-1, with D uncertain. The CDR3 has 14 amino acids. The V end was cut by 8 bases, the J end by 4 bases, with 17 bases between. Germline values: CDR1 LNHDA, CDR2 SQIVND (reference sequence). In DNA form, the CDR3 reads TGTGCCAGTTCGCCTCGGGTGTTTGGCACTGAAGCTTTCTTT. This sequence encodes CASSPRVFGTEAFF.

V is TRBV5-1 and J is TRBJ2-1; tentative D call: TRBD1 (7 bases). The germline V gene has CDR1 SGHRS and CDR2 YFSETQ. V was clipped by 3 bases and J by 7 bases, with 14 bases between them. This CDR3 has 14 residues. The CDR3 sequence: CASSSEGQSNEQFF. The CDR3 DNA follows: TGCGCCAGCAGCTCGGAGGGACAGTCGAATGAGCAGTTCTTC. Full variable domain (rest looked up from reference TRBV5-1 and TRBJ2-1): KAGVTQTPRYLIKTRGQQVTLSCSPISGHRSVSWYQQTPGQGLQFLFEYFSETQRNKGNFPGRFSGRQFSNSRSEMNVSTLELGDSALYLCASSSEGQSNEQFFGPGTRLTVL.

The genes are TRBV9 and TRBJ2-2; 10 positions match TRBD1. Germline assignment: CDR1 SGDLS and CDR2 YYNGEE. V shed 4 bases and J 7 bases; nucleotides not matched to a gene: 13. The length of the CDR3 is 17 residues. The CDR3, as DNA: TGTGCCAGCAGCCGTAGTCCCGGGACAGGGGTAATCGGGGAGCTGTTTTTT. Translation gives CASSRSPGTGVIGELFF.

The rearrangement links TRBV19 to TRBJ1-5; TRBD1 is a possible D gene (6 bases). Looked up from germline, CDR1 is LNHDA and CDR2 is SQIVND (reference sequence). V lost 6 bases, J lost 6 bases, and 9 bases lay in between. The CDR3 extends over 12 amino acids. The CDR3 is CASRTGGQPQHF. The CDR3 nucleotides are TGTGCCAGTAGGACAGGCGGTCAGCCCCAGCATTTT.

This chain links TRBV29-1 with TRBJ1-1; D might be TRBD1 (5 bases). V was cut by 3 bases and J by 9 bases, with 17 bases left in between. Looked up from germline, CDR1 is SQVTM and CDR2 is ANQGSEA. The CDR3 is 13 residues long. The CDR3 here is CSVEESGPKKAFF. For the CDR3, the DNA is TGCAGCGTTGAGGAGTCAGGGCCGAAAAAAGCTTTCTTT.

The rearrangement uses TRBV6-2 or TRBV6-3 and TRBJ2-7; 7 bases align to TRBD2. With V trimmed by 2 bases and J by 5 bases, 12 bases remained unmatched. Germline-derived CDR1 and CDR2 are MNHEY and SVGEGT. CDR3 length: 16 residues. Here the CDR3 reads CASSYGEGRVKNEQYF. CDR3 DNA sequence: TGTGCCAGCAGTTACGGGGAGGGCAGGGTAAAGAACGAGCAGTACTTC.

The V and J genes are TRBV6-2 or TRBV6-3 and TRBJ2-1; TRBD2 aligns across 15 bases. Trimming cost V 5 bases and J 12 bases; bases outside gene matches: 5. This CDR3 spans 14 amino acids. CDR1 MNHEY and CDR2 SVGEGT come from the germline V gene. CDR3 residues: CASSGLAGGPGQFF. The DNA for the CDR3 is TGTGCCAGCAGTGGACTAGCGGGAGGGCCTGGGCAGTTCTTC.

The genes are TRBV18 and TRBJ1-2; 10 bases match TRBD1. This CDR3 comprises 15 residues. The V gene end was trimmed by 3 bases and the J gene end by 5 bases; junction bases not matched to a gene: 6. CDR1 KGHSH and CDR2 LQKENI come from the germline V gene. CDR3 amino acids: CASSPDRGRLYGYTF. In DNA, the CDR3 is TGTGCCAGCTCACCCGACAGGGGGCGGTTGTATGGCTACACCTTC.

The chain employs TRBV19 and TRBJ2-1; D possibly corresponds to TRBD2 (6 bases). The CDR3 has 16 amino acids. Germline loops: CDR1 LNHDA, CDR2 SQIVND (reference sequence). V gave up 4 bases and J gave up 10 bases, with 23 bases separating them. CDR3 DNA sequence: TGTGCCAGTAGTACCGTCGGCGGGGATATACCTCTGGAGCAGTTCTTC. Its protein is CASSTVGGDIPLEQFF.

CDR3 DNA sequence: TGTGCCAGCAGCCCGTCGACTAGCGCAGATACGCAGTATTTT. Translation gives CASSPSTSADTQYF. The J gene is TRBJ2-3, the V gene TRBV3-1 (or the pseudogene TRBV3-2); the match to TRBD2 covers 8 bases. The CDR3 is 14 residues long. Germline-derived CDR1 and CDR2 are LGHDT and YNNKEL (reference sequence). V shed 4 bases, J shed 4 bases, and the junction held 4 bases outside the gene matches.